These 15 T cell receptor beta chains were all obtained from the same sample, sequenced in a study of Graves' ophthalmopathy and Graves' hyperthyroidism. Amplification of the TCR beta CDR3 regions used RNA transcripts (as template). HTBI primers were used in a first-round RT-PCR, which preceded a second-round multiplex PCR. TCRdb reanalysed the multiplex PCR reads using MiXCR and keeps one entry per CDR3 protein. The sample yields just over 600,000 distinct CDR3 sequences, 22% seen once. Sequenced sample: peripheral blood. These receptors came from a woman under 30 with stable Graves' hyperthyroidism. Some clones in this sample may be carry-over from other donors' samples.

V is TRBV27 and J is TRBJ1-2, with 7 bases fitting TRBD1. V trimming: 3 bases; J trimming: 8 bases; junction bases outside the gene matches: 9. The CDR3 sequence is 14 residues long. Germline assignment: CDR1 MNHEY and CDR2 SMNVEV (reference sequence). The CDR3 protein is CASSFRQGMGGYTF. The CDR3 coding sequence is TGTGCCAGCAGTTTTAGACAGGGTATGGGCGGCTACACCTTC.

This clonotype was seen only a few times. This chain joins TRBV20-1 and TRBJ2-2; 8 bases align to TRBD2. CDR3 length equals 16 residues. Germline CDR1 and CDR2: DFQATT and SNEGSKA (reference sequence). Trimming took 1 base from V and 3 from J; bases not matched to a gene: 7. The CDR3 nucleotides read TGCAGTGCTAGAGTGACGGGAGGGCCTGACACCGGGGAGCTGTTTTTT. This translates into CSARVTGGPDTGELFF.

This clonotype was seen ten or more times. The rearrangement links TRBV6-2 or TRBV6-3 to TRBJ1-5; no clear D gene. Trimming removed 2 bases at V and 0 bases at J, with 11 bases between. The CDR3 has 16 amino acids. From germline, CDR1 is MNHEY and CDR2 SVGEGT. CDR3 region: CASSYPTLYSNQPQHF. The CDR3 nucleotides are TGTGCCAGCAGTTACCCGACACTTTATAGCAATCAGCCCCAGCATTTT.

The rearrangement joins TRBV12-3 or TRBV12-4 to TRBJ1-1; D unresolved. This CDR3 spans 14 amino acids. Deletions cut 5 bases from V and 5 bases from J, with 15 bases between. CDR3 nucleotide sequence: TGTGCCAGCAGTGTCTCCTGGGGAGGGACTGAAGCTTTCTTT. Encoded protein: CASSVSWGGTEAFF.

V usage is TRBV9 and J usage is TRBJ1-6, with 7 nucleotides matching TRBD1. V gave up 0 bases and J gave up 8 bases; unmatched junction bases: 5. This CDR3 spans 15 amino acids. Germline CDR1 is SGDLS and CDR2 is YYNGEE. The CDR3 sequence is CASSVEVTGDSPLHF. The CDR3 DNA sequence: TGTGCCAGCAGCGTAGAGGTTACAGGGGATTCACCCCTCCACTTT.

This clonotype has ten or more counts. V gene TRBV28 combines with J gene TRBJ2-2; 8 bases map to TRBD1. The length of the CDR3 is 15 residues. Germline V gene data show CDR1 as MDHEN and CDR2 as SYDVKM. V lost 5 bases and J lost 4; bases outside the gene matches: 6. CDR3 sequence reads: CASSPGQAITGELFF. The DNA of the CDR3 is TGTGCCAGCAGTCCGGGACAGGCGATCACCGGGGAGCTGTTTTTT.

The chain couples TRBV3-1 to TRBJ2-4; 9 positions agree with TRBD1. CDR1 and CDR2 (germline): LGHDT, YNNKEL (reference sequence). Trimming took 4 bases from V and 4 from J; bases not matched to a gene: 11. This CDR3 is 17 amino acids long. As DNA, the CDR3 is TGTGCCAGCAGCCCACAGGGGGCCCGGGTATCGAAAAACATTCAGTACTTC. Amino acid sequence: CASSPQGARVSKNIQYF.

V and J are TRBV4-1 and TRBJ2-7, with D perhaps matching TRBD2 (5 bases). From germline, CDR1 is MGHRA and CDR2 YSYEKL. The CDR3 is 15 amino acids. Between the trimmed V and J ends, which lost 8 bases and 5 bases, there was a span of 22 bases. CDR3 sequence reads: CASRRAVTSLDEQYF. The CDR3 DNA is TGCGCCAGCCGGCGGGCAGTGACCTCCCTGGACGAGCAGTACTTC.

There are many counts of this clonotype. The genes are TRBV20-1 and TRBJ1-6, with D possibly matching TRBD1 (5 bases). The ends were cut back, 3 bases at V and 4 bases at J, with 10 bases in the middle. Germline lookup yields CDR1 DFQATT and CDR2 SNEGSKA (reference sequence). The CDR3 is made up of 14 amino acids. The DNA for the CDR3 is TGCAGTGCTAGTGGGCAGGGATATAATTCACCCCTCCACTTT. Its translation: CSASGQGYNSPLHF.

This clonotype was counted ten times or more. J is TRBJ1-1 and V is TRBV30; D might be TRBD1 (5 bases). Trimming took 4 bases from V and 8 from J, leaving 20 bases between them. The CDR3 is 14 residues long. Germline V gene lookup returns CDR1 GTSNPN and CDR2 SVGIG (reference sequence). CDR3 nucleotide sequence: TGTGCCTGGACCCCCGTCGGGGCGGGAGCCGAAGCTTTCTTT. Translating it yields CAWTPVGAGAEAFF.

V and J are TRBV20-1 and TRBJ2-7; 8 positions agree with TRBD2. Looked up from germline, CDR1 is DFQATT and CDR2 is SNEGSKA (reference sequence). Trimming removed 5 bases from V and 3 bases from J; junction bases left unmatched: 9. The CDR3 runs 14 residues. CDR3 protein: CSAFPPAGVYEQYF. In nucleotides, the CDR3 is TGCAGTGCTTTCCCGCCAGCGGGAGTCTACGAGCAGTACTTC.

The CDR3 here is CASSGTEIANTEAFF. CDR3 in DNA: TGTGCCAGCAGTGGGACAGAAATCGCAAACACTGAAGCTTTCTTT. The chain employs TRBV28 and TRBJ1-1; 7 bases match TRBD1. CDR1 MDHEN and CDR2 SYDVKM come from the germline V gene. The CDR3 spans 15 residues. The V gene end was trimmed by 5 bases and the J gene end by 2 bases; junction bases not matched to a gene: 8.

This clonotype was found a few times. The rearrangement joins TRBV28 to TRBJ2-2; 11 bases line up with TRBD2. In germline, CDR1 is MDHEN, CDR2 SYDVKM. V was pared by 4 bases and J by 7 bases, with 5 bases of the junction left unmatched. The CDR3 loop spans 15 amino acids. CDR3 nucleotides: TGTGCCAGCAGTTCGACTAGCGGGAAAAACGGGGAGCTGTTTTTT. Amino acid sequence: CASSSTSGKNGELFF.

Many counts were recorded for this clonotype. V gene TRBV12-3 or TRBV12-4 combines with J gene TRBJ2-5; 7 bases line up with TRBD1. This CDR3 spans 13 amino acids. V was pared by 3 bases and J by 2 bases, with 0 bases of the junction left unmatched. CDR3: CASSLDRQETQYF. Written as DNA, the CDR3 is TGTGCCAGCAGTTTGGACAGGCAAGAGACCCAGTACTTC.

This clonotype was observed many times. The CDR3 nucleotides are TGTGCCAGCAGCTTGGTGGGACAGCCCAACACTGAAGCTTTCTTT. This sequence encodes CASSLVGQPNTEAFF. V is TRBV11-2 and J is TRBJ1-1; TRBD1 matches 7 bases. V trimming: 3 bases; J trimming: 2 bases; junction bases outside the gene matches: 6. Germline V gene sequence: CDR1 SGHAT, CDR2 FQNNGV. The CDR3 has 15 residues.